This T cell receptor beta chain was identified in a study of graft-versus-host responses after intestinal transplantation. Study as a whole: Recipients got multivisceral, liver-intestinal, or isolated intestinal transplants.

The data were produced by immunoSEQ multiplex PCR, yet TCRdb's version contains in-frame clones alone and is incomplete. This table has tens of thousands of clones, 94% appearing once. Germline V gene sequence: CDR1 LNHDA, CDR2 SQIVND (reference sequence). The CDR3 sequence is 15 residues long. V lost 4 bases and J 3 bases, leaving 16 bases between the germline ends. Whole-study results and caveats: GvH clone levels peaked in circulation, and this peak was associated with early post-transplant HvG declines.

Regarding this clone: Its cognate antigen is unknown.

This TCR came from a human donor who was the organ donor for an intestinal transplant. The sequencing here drew on unstimulated CD4+ T cells sorted from spleen or lymph node cells, taken before transplant. The chain joins TRBV19 to TRBJ2-7, with a weak D call TRBD1 (6 bases). Here the CDR3 DNA reads TGTGCCAGTAGTACTTTACCGGGACAACACTACGAGCAGTACTTC. Its translation is CASSTLPGQHYEQYF.